The next 24 T cell receptor beta chains were all read from a single sample in a study of T-cell reconstitution after alpha-beta-depleted transplantation in children. Preparation of the TCRbeta library was carried out with unique molecular identifiers. TCRdb re-called the PCR reads through MiXCR, storing one row per CDR3 protein. The sample records 500,000 to 650,000 distinct CDR3 sequences, about an eighth being singletons. This specimen was PBMCs, mostly from graft donor cells, taken 360 days after TCRalphabeta/CD19-depleted stem cell transplant. These receptors were obtained from a male patient under 18 who had a stem cell transplant for acute myeloid leukemia, so the T cells may come from the graft donor.

This clonotype was seen a few times. This chain joins TRBV7-2 and TRBJ2-7; D uncertain. This CDR3 spans 14 amino acids. Deletions cut 3 bases from V and 0 bases from J, with 9 bases between. Germline V CDR1 and CDR2: SGHTA, FQGNSA. The DNA for the CDR3 is TGTGCCAGCAGCTTTAAGGGATTCTCCTACGAGCAGTACTTC. Its protein product is CASSFKGFSYEQYF.

The chain has TRBV2 and TRBJ2-7; TRBD1 matches 9 bases. The CDR3 contains 13 residues. The V gene end was trimmed by 10 bases and the J gene end by 2 bases; junction bases not matched to a gene: 6. Germline V gene sequence: CDR1 SNHLY, CDR2 FYNNEI. CDR3 nucleotide sequence: TGTGCCATCCTACAGGGGGCCACCTACGAGCAGTACTTC. Protein: CAILQGATYEQYF.

This clonotype was seen at least ten times. This rearrangement joins TRBV29-1 to TRBJ2-1, with 12 bases that match TRBD2. Germline V CDR1 and CDR2: SQVTM, ANQGSEA. V lost 2 bases and J lost 9; bases outside the gene matches: 2. This CDR3 comprises 13 residues. The CDR3 DNA reads as TGCAGCGTTGAAATACTAGCGGGGGGTGAGCAGTTCTTC. Translation gives CSVEILAGGEQFF.

The rearrangement joins TRBV25-1 to TRBJ2-5, with D maybe TRBD1 (6 bases). Deletions cut 5 bases from V and 0 bases from J, with 7 bases between. CDR3 length: 13 amino acids. Germline loops: CDR1 MGHDK, CDR2 SYGVNS. This CDR3 is CASSQGNQETQYF. CDR3 DNA: TGTGCCAGCAGTCAGGGGAACCAAGAGACCCAGTACTTC.

A few counts support this clonotype. The chain combines TRBV20-1 with TRBJ2-5; D gene ambiguous. CDR3 length: 13 amino acids. Trimming left V 3 bases short and J 2 bases short, with 10 bases between. The germline V gene encodes CDR1 DFQATT and CDR2 SNEGSKA (reference sequence). CDR3 in DNA: TGCAGTGCTAGCAGCCCTGGACAAGAGACCCAGTACTTC. Translating it yields CSASSPGQETQYF.

V and J are TRBV6-2 or TRBV6-3 and TRBJ2-7; 8 bases map to TRBD1. V dropped 0 bases and J dropped 2; count of bases not matched to a gene: 12. Germline CDR1 reads MNHEY; CDR2 reads SVGEGT. This CDR3 is built from 18 residues. The CDR3 here is CASSYSLSGTGFTYEQYF. CDR3 bases: TGTGCCAGCAGTTACTCCCTCTCCGGGACAGGTTTTACCTACGAGCAGTACTTC.

This clonotype has only a few counts. The chain joins TRBV29-1 to TRBJ2-5; D call uncertain. This CDR3 comprises 11 residues. Per germline, CDR1 SQVTM and CDR2 ANQGSEA. Between the trimmed V and J ends, which lost 2 bases and 3 bases, there was a span of 4 bases. The CDR3 DNA reads TGCAGCGTTGAACAGAAAGAGACCCAGTACTTC. Protein: CSVEQKETQYF.

The chain joins TRBV20-1 to TRBJ2-3; D possibly corresponds to TRBD2 (6 bases). The CDR3 length is 14 residues. Germline assignment: CDR1 DFQATT and CDR2 SNEGSKA (reference sequence). The V end lost 5 bases, the J end lost 0 bases, and 12 bases lay between the germline ends. The CDR3 region has the DNA TGCAGTGCTCCTGCGGGACTCAGCACAGATACGCAGTATTTT. Translating it yields CSAPAGLSTDTQYF.

This clonotype was found a few times. The CDR3 protein is CSARGGSATDTQYF. The CDR3 nucleotides read TGCAGTGCTAGAGGCGGGAGCGCGACAGATACGCAGTATTTT. The chain has TRBV20-1 and TRBJ2-3; TRBD2 agrees at 7 bases. Germline lookup yields CDR1 DFQATT and CDR2 SNEGSKA (reference sequence). V shed 1 base, J shed 3 bases, and the junction held 4 bases outside the gene matches. The CDR3 has 14 residues.

This clonotype was observed a handful of times. This chain links TRBV10-3 with TRBJ2-5; TRBD2 might be the D (6 bases). The germline CDR1 and CDR2 sequences are ENHRY and SYGVKD. V was shortened by 3 bases and J by 2 bases, with 10 bases between the two germline ends. The CDR3 runs to 14 residues. CDR3 residues: CAISEGGSQETQYF. The CDR3 nucleotides read TGTGCCATCAGTGAAGGAGGGTCACAAGAGACCCAGTACTTC.

V is TRBV21-1 and J is TRBJ2-7; TRBD2 is the table's D call, not checked against the DNA. TRBV21-1 is marked as a pseudogene. CDR3 length: 23 amino acids. For the CDR3, the DNA is TGTGCCAGCAGCACCCTTGGTCCCGGGACTAGCGGGAGTTGGGGCACCCGGGTCTACGAGCAGTACTTC. Protein: CASSTLGPGTSGSWGTRVYEQYF.

The chain links TRBV11-2 to TRBJ2-3; D gene unclear. Germline lookup yields CDR1 SGHAT and CDR2 FQNNGV. The CDR3 has 17 residues. V dropped 4 bases and J dropped 3 bases, with 20 bases sitting between them. The CDR3 loop reads CASSSYPRHLLTDTQYF. DNA of the CDR3: TGTGCCAGCAGCTCCTACCCTCGTCATCTTTTAACAGATACGCAGTATTTT.

V is TRBV20-1 and J is TRBJ2-5; 12 bases match TRBD2. The CDR3 consists of 17 residues. Germline V lookup: CDR1 DFQATT, CDR2 SNEGSKA (reference sequence). V was clipped by 3 bases and J by 8 bases; unmatched bases: 16. The CDR3, as DNA: TGCAGTGCTAGGGGCGTCAAGGCCCTAGCGGGAGGGCAAACCCAGTACTTC. The encoded protein is CSARGVKALAGGQTQYF.

The CDR3 DNA sequence: TGTGCCAGCAGCTCGATCCCTGGCGGAAGCTCCTACAATGAGCAGTTCTTC. Its protein product is CASSSIPGGSSYNEQFF. This chain connects TRBV9 to TRBJ2-1, with D unresolved. This CDR3 spans 17 amino acids. Germline CDR1 reads SGDLS; CDR2 reads YYNGEE. V lost 4 bases and J 0 bases, leaving 17 bases between the germline ends. Using reference TRBV9 and TRBJ2-1 for the parts outside the CDR3, the full variable domain is DSGVTQTPKHLITATGQRVTLRCSPRSGDLSVYWYQQSLDQGLQFLIQYYNGEERAKGNILERFSAQQFPDLHSELNLSSLELGDSALYFCASSSIPGGSSYNEQFFGPGTRLTVL.

In its sample, this clonotype was seen many times. The chain has TRBV20-1 and TRBJ2-1; D gene uncertain. This CDR3 spans 14 amino acids. Looked up from germline, CDR1 is DFQATT and CDR2 is SNEGSKA (reference sequence). V lost 1 base and J 6 bases, leaving 13 bases between the germline ends. The CDR3 DNA reads TGCAGTGCTAGAGTCTTAGGGCTAGGCAATGAGCAGTTCTTC. Protein: CSARVLGLGNEQFF.

This clonotype was counted once. The chain carries TRBV20-1 and TRBJ2-7, with 13 bases that match TRBD2. Germline V gives CDR1 DFQATT, CDR2 SNEGSKA (reference sequence). The V segment lost 7 bases and the J segment 1 base; nucleotides outside the gene matches: 4. The CDR3 totals 14 residues. The CDR3 sequence: CSGTSGSWSYEQYF. DNA for the CDR3: TGCAGTGGGACTAGCGGGAGTTGGTCCTACGAGCAGTACTTC.

This clonotype was detected a few times. The rearrangement links TRBV27 to TRBJ2-7; 13 bases match TRBD2. CDR1 is MNHEY and CDR2 is SMNVEV in the germline V gene (reference sequence). This CDR3 is built from 19 residues. The V segment lost 6 bases and the J segment 1 base; nucleotides outside the gene matches: 15. The DNA of the CDR3 is TGTGCCAGCAGCCCCCTAGGACTAGCGGGAGCTCAACAGTCCTACGAGCAGTACTTC. Translating it yields CASSPLGLAGAQQSYEQYF.

This clonotype came up a few times. The CDR3 loop reads CASSFGVWPSGNGTDTQYF. The CDR3 DNA is TGTGCCAGCAGTTTTGGTGTATGGCCTAGCGGGAATGGCACAGATACGCAGTATTTT. The chain employs TRBV28 and TRBJ2-3; 9 nucleotides align to TRBD2. The ends lost 3 bases at V and 1 base at J; junction bases unmatched: 14. The CDR3 contains 19 residues. Germline CDR1 MDHEN, CDR2 SYDVKM.

This clonotype occurred many times. The genes are TRBV15 and TRBJ2-2; 9 positions agree with TRBD2. This CDR3 has 15 amino acids. Germline V gives CDR1 LNHNV, CDR2 YYDKDF (reference sequence). V was pared by 1 base and J by 6 bases, with 3 bases of the junction left unmatched. CDR3 protein: CATSRATSGPGELFF. The CDR3 nucleotides read TGTGCCACCAGCAGAGCGACTAGCGGCCCCGGGGAGCTGTTTTTT.

J is TRBJ2-5 and V is TRBV24-1; 8 nucleotides line up with TRBD1. The CDR3 covers 14 residues. CDR1 KGHDR and CDR2 SFDVKD come from the germline V gene. After removal of 3 bases from V and 5 bases from J, the junction contained 4 bases not matched to a gene. The CDR3 is CATSDNGQGETQYF. The CDR3, as DNA: TGTGCCACCAGTGATAACGGACAGGGTGAGACCCAGTACTTC.

The chain joins TRBV12-3 or TRBV12-4 to TRBJ2-7, with D perhaps assigned TRBD1 or TRBD2 (6 bases each). CDR3 length: 14 amino acids. The germline V and J ends were trimmed by 4 bases and 5 bases, with 15 bases remaining between them. The CDR3 sequence: CASSSNLRGHEQYF. CDR3 coding DNA: TGTGCCAGCAGTTCGAACCTCCGGGGGCACGAGCAGTACTTC.

This clonotype was found a few times. The J gene is TRBJ1-1, the V gene TRBV2; TRBD1 is a possible D gene (6 bases). The ends were cut back, 11 bases at V and 0 bases at J, with 13 bases in the middle. The CDR3 consists of 13 residues. Looked up from germline, CDR1 is SNHLY and CDR2 is FYNNEI. The CDR3 region has the DNA TGTGCCGGACGGACAGACTTGAACACTGAAGCTTTCTTT. Protein: CAGRTDLNTEAFF.

This clonotype was counted at least ten times. The CDR3 DNA is TGCAGTGCGATTGGTGGGCCCGTACAAGAGACCCAGTACTTC. Residues: CSAIGGPVQETQYF. The chain recombines TRBV20-1 with TRBJ2-5, with D unresolved. Trimming shortened V by 6 bases and J by 2 bases, and 16 bases separated the two germline ends. Per the germline V gene, CDR1 is DFQATT and CDR2 is SNEGSKA (reference sequence). The CDR3 has 14 amino acids.

This chain uses TRBV12-3 or TRBV12-4 with TRBJ2-1; D call uncertain. Trimming cost V 11 bases and J 0 bases, with 8 bases left between them. The CDR3 loop spans 12 amino acids. For the CDR3, the DNA is TGTGCCGGCTCAAACTCCTACAATGAGCAGTTCTTC. It specifies CAGSNSYNEQFF.